These T cell receptor beta chains were read from a single sample in a study of T cells in Graves' hyperthyroidism and ophthalmopathy. Each CDR3 protein is one row after TCRdb ran MiXCR on the multiplex PCR reads. In the table there are approximately 590,000 distinct CDR3 sequences, 40% to 55% of which are singletons. The specimen sequenced was peripheral blood or thyroid tissue (not recorded which). These receptors originate from a woman younger than 30 with Graves' hyperthyroidism. The CDR3 runs from the conserved cysteine through the conserved F or W. D genes are given only for firm matches.

V,D,CDR3
TRBV7-9,-,CASRITQVNTEAFF
TRBV19,-,CASSLQAANYGYTF
TRBV2,TRBD1,CASSPQGQGEETQYF
TRBV20-1,-,CSAREARGETQYF
TRBV11-1,-,CASRLAGEKLFF
TRBV25-1,TRBD1,CASGLRQGLGGYTF
TRBV29-1,TRBD2,CRVTSGRPEQYF
TRBV9,TRBD1,CASSEGTVDSPLHF
TRBV10-3,-,CAISGGQIGGSQPQHF
TRBV7-3,-,CASSLSGIGVTQYF
TRBV20-1,TRBD1,CSASGQGNTEAFF
TRBV12-3/TRBV12-4,-,CASSLVSGNGYTF
TRBV25-1,TRBD1,CASSEQGDRSYGYTF
TRBV12-3/TRBV12-4,TRBD1,CASSPRQGANSPLHF
TRBV29-1,TRBD1,CSVVRGNYEQYF
TRBV10-3,-,CAISDTAHEQYF
TRBV2,TRBD2,CASSEDLAGGPGSYEQYF
TRBV5-1,-,CASSLGGGGDTQYF
TRBV24-1,-,CATSSERTSTDTQYF
TRBV6-5,-,CASSYTDLNTEAFF
TRBV14,-,CASRRGESSGNTIYF
TRBV12-3/TRBV12-4,TRBD2,CASGRDGAGEYF
TRBV7-6,TRBD1,CASSPDTGTDSGNTIYF
TRBV5-1,-,CASSPGTTGNTIYF
TRBV25-1,-,CASSDPGKPGNTIYF
TRBV6-1,TRBD2,CASSQLAGRIEQYF
TRBV7-9,-,CASSLGAGLNQPQHF
TRBV29-1,-,CSLEGRYGYTF
TRBV24-1,TRBD1,CATSDPPGQRGWTQYF
TRBV7-3,-,CASSLMKNTEAFF
TRBV24-1,-,CATSDLPGGGRVMSYTF
TRBV7-9,-,CASTSAQGGELFF
TRBV10-3,TRBD1,CAISGDRGVGEKLFF
TRBV29-1,-,CSGRVRPF
TRBV15,-,CATSRDPSGTEKLFF
TRBV2,TRBD1,CATRRGPQETQYF
TRBV25-1,TRBD1,CASSLYGTGGLASPLHF
TRBV7-9,-,CASTLAGDPNTEAFF
TRBV10-3,-,CAISESSAVANSPLHF
TRBV12-3/TRBV12-4,TRBD2,CASSLAGGVYEQYF
TRBV24-1,TRBD1,CATSDWDRGFAGGEMFF
TRBV7-2,-,CASRETAKGAQYF
TRBV7-2,-,CASSSSVGEEAQYF
TRBV7-9,TRBD1,CASRRAGGNSPLHF
TRBV11-2,TRBD1,CASYGQGGTEAFF
TRBV29-1,TRBD1,CSAGQALAYEQYF
TRBV2,-,CASSSGTNSNQPQHF
TRBV10-3,-,CAISGAESNQPQHF
TRBV20-1,-,CSARGTAHYEQYF
TRBV20-1,-,CSASQAYSNQPQHF
TRBV7-9,TRBD1,CASSLGQEANVLTF
TRBV2,-,CASSSGLGDGYTF
TRBV10-3,TRBD1,CAISVGTANTEAFF
TRBV6-6,TRBD1,CASSPRTGPYQETQYF
TRBV5-1,-,CASSLYPNVGYTF
TRBV7-2,-,CASSYATYGYTF
TRBV7-9,-,CASSYRQGGYEQYF
TRBV9,-,CASSAPDTEAFF